This TCR beta chain was sequenced during a study of T cells after yellow fever vaccination. Whole-study context: With SMART-Seq v4 Ultra Low Input, the fractions containing low cell numbers were prepared. General observations from the study: Clones from primary vaccination mostly reappeared after the booster (around 96% CD4, over 85% CD8). Contamination of FACS-sorted repertoires by abundant clonotypes from the bulk population could occur.

V lost 3 bases and J 7 bases, leaving 13 bases between the germline ends. From germline, CDR1 is SNHLY and CDR2 FYNNEI. The CDR3 spans 14 residues. About this clonotype: What it binds is unknown.

TCRdb re-called the 5' RACE reads with MiXCR, one entry per CDR3 protein. In the table there are hundreds of thousands of distinct CDR3 sequences, roughly 14% of which are singletons. Material: PBMCs, obtained on the day of the yellow fever booster vaccination. The clonotype was recovered from a man aged 25 to 40 who received the YFV17D yellow fever vaccine. J is TRBJ2-1 and V is TRBV2; D is perhaps TRBD2 (6 bases). The CDR3 region has the DNA TGTGCCAGCAGTGAGGAGTCAGGGAGGAATGAGCAGTTCTTC. This encodes CASSEESGRNEQFF. Based on the CDR3 plus reference TRBV2 and TRBJ2-1, the full variable domain is EPEVTQTPSHQVTQMGQEVILRCVPISNHLYFYWYRQILGQKVEFLVSFYNNEISEKSEIFDDQFSVERPDGSNFTLKIRSTKLEDSAMYFCASSEESGRNEQFFGPGTRLTVL.